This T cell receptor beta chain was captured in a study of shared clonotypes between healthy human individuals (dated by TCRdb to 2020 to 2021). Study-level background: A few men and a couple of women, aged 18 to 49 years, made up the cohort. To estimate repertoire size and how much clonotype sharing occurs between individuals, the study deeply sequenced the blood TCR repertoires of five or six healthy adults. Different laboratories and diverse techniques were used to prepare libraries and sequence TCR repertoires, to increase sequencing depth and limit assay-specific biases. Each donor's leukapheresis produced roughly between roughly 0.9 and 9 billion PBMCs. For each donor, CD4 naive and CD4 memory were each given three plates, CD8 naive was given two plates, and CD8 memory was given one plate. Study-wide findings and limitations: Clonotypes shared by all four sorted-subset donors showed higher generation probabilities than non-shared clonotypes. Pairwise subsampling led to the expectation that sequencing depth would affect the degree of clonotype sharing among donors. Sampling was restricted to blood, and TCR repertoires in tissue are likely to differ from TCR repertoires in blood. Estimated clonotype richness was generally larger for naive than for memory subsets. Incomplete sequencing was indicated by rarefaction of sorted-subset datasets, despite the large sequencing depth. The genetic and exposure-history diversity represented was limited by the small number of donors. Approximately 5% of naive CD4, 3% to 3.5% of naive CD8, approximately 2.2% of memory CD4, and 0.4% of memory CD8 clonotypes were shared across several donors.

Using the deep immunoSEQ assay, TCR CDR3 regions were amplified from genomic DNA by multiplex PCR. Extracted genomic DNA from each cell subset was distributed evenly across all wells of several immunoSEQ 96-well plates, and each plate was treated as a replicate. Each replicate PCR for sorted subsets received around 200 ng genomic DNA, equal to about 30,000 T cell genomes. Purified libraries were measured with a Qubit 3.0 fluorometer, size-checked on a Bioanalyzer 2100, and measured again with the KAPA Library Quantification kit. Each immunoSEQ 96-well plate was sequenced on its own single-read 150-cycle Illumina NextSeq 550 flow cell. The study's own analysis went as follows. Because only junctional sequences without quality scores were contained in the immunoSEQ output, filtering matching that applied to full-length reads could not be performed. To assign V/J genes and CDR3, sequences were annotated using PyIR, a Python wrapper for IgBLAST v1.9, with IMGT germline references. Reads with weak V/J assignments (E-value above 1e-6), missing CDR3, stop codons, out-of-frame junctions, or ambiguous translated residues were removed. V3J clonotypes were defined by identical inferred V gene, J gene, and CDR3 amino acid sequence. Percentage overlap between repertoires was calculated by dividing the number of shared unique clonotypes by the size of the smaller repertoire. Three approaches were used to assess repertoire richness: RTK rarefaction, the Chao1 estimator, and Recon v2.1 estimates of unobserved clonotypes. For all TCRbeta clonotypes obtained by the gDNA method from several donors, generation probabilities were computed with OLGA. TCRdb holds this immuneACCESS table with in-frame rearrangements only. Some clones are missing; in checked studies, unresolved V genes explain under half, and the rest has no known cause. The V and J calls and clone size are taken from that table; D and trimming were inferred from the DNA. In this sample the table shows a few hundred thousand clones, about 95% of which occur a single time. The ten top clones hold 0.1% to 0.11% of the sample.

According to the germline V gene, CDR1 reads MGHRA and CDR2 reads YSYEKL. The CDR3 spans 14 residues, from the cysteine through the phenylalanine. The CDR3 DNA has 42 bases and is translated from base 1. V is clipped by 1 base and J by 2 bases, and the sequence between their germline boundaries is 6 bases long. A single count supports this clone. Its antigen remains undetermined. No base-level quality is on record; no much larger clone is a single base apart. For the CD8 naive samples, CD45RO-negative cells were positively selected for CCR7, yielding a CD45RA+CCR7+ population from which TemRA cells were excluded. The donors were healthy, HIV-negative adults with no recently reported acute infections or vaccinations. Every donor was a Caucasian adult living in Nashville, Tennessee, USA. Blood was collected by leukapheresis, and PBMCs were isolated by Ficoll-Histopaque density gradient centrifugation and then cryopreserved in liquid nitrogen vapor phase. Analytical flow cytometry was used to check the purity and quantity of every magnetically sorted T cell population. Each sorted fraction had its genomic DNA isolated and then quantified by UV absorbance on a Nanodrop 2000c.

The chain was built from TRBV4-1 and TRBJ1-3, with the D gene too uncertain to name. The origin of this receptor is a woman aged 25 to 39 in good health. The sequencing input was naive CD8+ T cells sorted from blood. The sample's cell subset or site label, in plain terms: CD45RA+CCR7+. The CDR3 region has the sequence CASSQGGTGNTIYF. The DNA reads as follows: TGCGCCAGCAGCCAAGGGGGAACTGGAAACACCATATATTTT.